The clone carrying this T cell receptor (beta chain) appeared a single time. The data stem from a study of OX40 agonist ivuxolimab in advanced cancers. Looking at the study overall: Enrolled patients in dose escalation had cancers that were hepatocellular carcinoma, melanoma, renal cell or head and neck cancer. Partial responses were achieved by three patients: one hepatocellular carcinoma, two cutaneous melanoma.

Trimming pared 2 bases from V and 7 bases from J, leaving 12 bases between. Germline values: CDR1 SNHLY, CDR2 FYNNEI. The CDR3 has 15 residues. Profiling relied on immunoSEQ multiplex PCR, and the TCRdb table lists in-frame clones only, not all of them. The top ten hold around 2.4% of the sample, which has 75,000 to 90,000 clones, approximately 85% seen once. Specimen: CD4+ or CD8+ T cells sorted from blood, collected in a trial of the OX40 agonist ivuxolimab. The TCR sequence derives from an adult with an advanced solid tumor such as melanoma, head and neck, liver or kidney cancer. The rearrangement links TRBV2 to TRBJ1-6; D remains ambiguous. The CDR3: CASSETGNPNSPLHF. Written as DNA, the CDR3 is TGTGCCAGCAGTGAAACGGGGAACCCGAATTCACCCCTCCACTTT.